This T cell receptor (beta chain) is drawn from a study of blood T cell repertoires in COVID-19. Across the study: Sites in the United States, Italy and Spain provided acute and convalescent COVID-19 samples.

Germline CDR1 is MNHEY and CDR2 is SMNVEV (reference sequence). CDR3 length: 15 amino acids. V was trimmed by 4 bases and J by 3 bases, leaving 14 bases between them. Method: immunoSEQ multiplex PCR; TCRdb's copy keeps in-frame clones and lacks some. The sample includes over 350,000 clones, around nine tenths of them seen just once. Adults between roughly 18 and 89 years of age took part from 20 to 25 US areas. Cohort allocation depended upon clinical history that participants reported. Two negative PCRs, clearance, or symptom resolution were required of recovered Cohort 3 donors. This sequence joins TRBV27 and TRBJ2-3; D call uncertain. The sequenced sample consisted of PBMCs or T cells enriched from blood (not recorded which). The source of this sequence is a woman aged 45-65 years who had recovered from COVID-19. The CDR3 coding sequence is TGTGCCAGCAGTTCCGGCAAGTTCGGGACAGATACGCAGTATTTT. This sequence encodes CASSSGKFGTDTQYF.